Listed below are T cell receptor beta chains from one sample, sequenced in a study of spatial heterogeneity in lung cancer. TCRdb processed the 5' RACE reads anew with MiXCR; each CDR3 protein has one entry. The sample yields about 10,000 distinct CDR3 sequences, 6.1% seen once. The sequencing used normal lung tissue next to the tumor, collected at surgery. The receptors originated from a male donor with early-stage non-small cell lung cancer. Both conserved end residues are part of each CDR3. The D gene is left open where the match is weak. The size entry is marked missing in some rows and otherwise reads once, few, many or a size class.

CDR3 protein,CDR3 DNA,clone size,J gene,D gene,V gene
CASSQGDSTGELFF,TGCGCCAGCAGCCAAGGGGATAGCACCGGGGAGCTGTTTTTT,many,TRBJ2-2,.,TRBV4-3
CSASTGTGNSPLHF,TGCAGCGCTTCGACAGGGACAGGCAATTCACCCCTCCACTTT,many,TRBJ1-6,TRBD1,TRBV29-1
CASSHTPESYTF,TGTGCCAGCAGCCACACGCCTGAATCCTACACCTTC,few,TRBJ1-2,.,TRBV14
CASSQGQNTGELFF,TGTGCCAGCAGCCAAGGTCAGAACACCGGGGAGCTGTTTTTT,many,TRBJ2-2,.,TRBV3-1
CASSKSGTGGEQYF,TGTGCCAGCAGTAAATCCGGGACGGGGGGCGAGCAGTACTTC,many,TRBJ2-7,TRBD2,TRBV28
CASSPRLAGVGELFF,TGTGCCAGCAGCCCCCGACTAGCGGGAGTCGGGGAGCTGTTTTTT,many,TRBJ2-2,TRBD2,TRBV11-3
CASSFGQAVSGELFF,TGTGCCAGCAGTTTTGGACAGGCGGTTTCCGGGGAGCTGTTTTTT,many,TRBJ2-2,TRBD1,TRBV27
CASSLGRFVATDTQYF,TGTGCCAGCAGCTTAGGGAGGTTCGTGGCCACAGATACGCAGTATTTT,many,TRBJ2-3,.,TRBV11-2
CSVEKGRGTEAFF,TGCAGCGTTGAAAAGGGTCGCGGCACTGAAGCTTTCTTT,.,TRBJ1-1,.,TRBV29-1
CASSQDTGIGQPQHF,TGTGCCAGCAGCCAAGATACGGGGATTGGGCAGCCCCAGCATTTT,medium-sized,TRBJ1-5,.,TRBV3-1
CASSQVAERETQYF,TGTGCCAGCAGCCAAGTAGCGGAGCGAGAGACCCAGTACTTC,few,TRBJ2-5,.,TRBV4-2
CASSLSRQAEAFF,TGTGCCAGCAGCTTAAGCAGGCAAGCGGAAGCTTTCTTT,many,TRBJ1-1,.,TRBV7-2
CASIREMNTEAFF,TGTGCCAGCATCAGAGAAATGAACACTGAAGCTTTCTTT,few,TRBJ1-1,.,TRBV2